The sample holds a few counts of the clone carrying this T cell receptor (beta chain). Its antigen is unknown. V was shortened by 1 base and J by 2 bases, with 8 bases between the two germline ends. Germline V gives CDR1 MGHDK, CDR2 SYGVNS. The CDR3 covers 14 residues. Amplification of TCR alpha and beta CDR3 regions from RNA used iRepertoire nested multiplex PCR. For one-step reverse transcription and amplification, roughly 100-400 ng of tissue mRNA or PBMC total RNA was used. TCRdb recomputed calls from the multiplex PCR reads with MiXCR, one row per CDR3 protein. The top ten hold roughly 29% of the sample, which has under 150,000 distinct CDR3 sequences, 24% seen once. The data were taken from a study of glioma-infiltrating T cells. Study results and caveats: Only very few CDR3 sequences appeared in both tissue and blood.

V usage is TRBV25-1 and J usage is TRBJ1-1; D is perhaps TRBD1 (5 bases). This sequence originates from a human donor with low-grade glioma or glioblastoma, undergoing nonglioma brain surgery, or in good health (not recorded which). Sequencing was carried out using glioma tissue, nonneoplastic brain tissue, or PBMCs (not recorded which). The DNA of the CDR3 is TGTGCCAGCAGTGAATGGGGGGGAAACACTGAAGCTTTCTTT. Its translation: CASSEWGGNTEAFF.